This TCR beta chain stems from a study of shared clonotypes between healthy human individuals. Profiling relied on immunoSEQ multiplex PCR, and the TCRdb table lists in-frame clones only, not all of them. This table holds about 2.3 million clones, less than 95% found once. CDR3 length: 15 amino acids. Trimming stripped 8 bases from V and 0 bases from J, with 14 bases between. CDR1 is LNHDA and CDR2 is SQIVND in the germline V gene (reference sequence). Sequencing was performed on naive CD4+ T cells from PBMCs. The sample's subset: CD45RA+ positively selected. The TCR comes from a man aged 18 to 30 in good health. Some clones in this sample may be carry-over from other donors' samples. This chain connects TRBV19 to TRBJ2-1, with a weak D call TRBD1 (5 bases). The chain's CDR3 is CASLDSSSSYNEQFF. The CDR3 region has the DNA TGTGCCAGTCTAGACAGTTCTAGCTCCTACAATGAGCAGTTCTTC. Together with reference TRBV19 and TRBJ2-1, the CDR3 gives the full variable domain: DGGITQSPKYLFRKEGQNVTLSCEQNLNHDAMYWYRQDPGQGLRLIYYSQIVNDFQKGDIAEGYSVSREKKESFPLTVTSAQKNPTAFYLCASLDSSSSYNEQFFGPGTRLTVL.